The clone carrying this T cell receptor (beta chain) was observed a single time. Germline CDR1 reads MDHEN; CDR2 reads SYDVKM. V lost 0 bases to trimming and J lost 0 bases, with 6 bases between them. The CDR3 loop spans 15 amino acids. The source of the sample is a study of blood T cell repertoires in COVID-19. Overall study: The United States, Italy and Spain were the sources of the acute and convalescent COVID-19 samples. Sample material is recorded as cDNA or gDNA derived from T cells, B-cell-depleted T cells, or PBMCs.

As processed by the authors: Counts of nucleated cells, estimated from reference gene primer amplification, were obtained. Libraries were prepared by immunoSEQ multiplex PCR; TCRdb keeps only in-frame clonotypes and omits some of them. V, J and clone size reflect that table, while D and trimming were determined from the DNA. The data contain 85,000 to 90,000 clones, 75% to 90% of them seen just once; the ten biggest clones take up about 17%. Sequencing was carried out using peripheral blood. This chain uses TRBV28 with TRBJ1-3, with D unclear. This clonotype was sampled from a woman over 75 with active or convalescent COVID-19. DNA for the CDR3: TGTGCCAGCAGTTTATGGGCAAGCTCTGGAAACACCATATATTTT. As protein: CASSLWASSGNTIYF.